Listed below are T cell receptor beta chains from one sample, sequenced in a study of T cell repertoires in cytomegalovirus infection. TCRdb passed the reads through MiXCR, listing each CDR3 protein once. Here the sample spans approximately 910,000 distinct CDR3 sequences, roughly 31% being singletons. These receptors' antigens are unknown. Sequencing used cultured CD8+ T cells from PBMCs, obtained from culture after CMV antigen stimulation. The receptors shown here come from a human donor in good health (CMV status not recorded). Some clones in this sample may be carry-over from other donors' samples. The CDR3 runs from the conserved cysteine through the conserved F or W. The order of the fields is V gene, D gene, clone size, J gene, CDR3 DNA, CDR3 protein. A D gene is named only where the DNA matches it firmly. The listing skips clone size in some rows; elsewhere it reads once, few, many or a size class.

>TRBV4-1|TRBD2|.|TRBJ2-1
TGCGCCAGCAGCCTCCTCCCACCCAGCGGGGGGCCTCCGGAGCAGTTCTTC
CASSLLPPSGGPPEQFF
>TRBV7-6|TRBD2|many|TRBJ2-1
TGTGCCAGCAGCTACTCAGGGGTAGCGGGGGACAATGAGCAGTTCTTC
CASSYSGVAGDNEQFF
>TRBV7-2|TRBD2|many|TRBJ2-5
TGTGCCAGCAGCTTGGGGGACTATTTTCAAGAGACCCAGTACTTC
CASSLGDYFQETQYF
>TRBV7-9|TRBD1|many|TRBJ1-5
TGTGCCAGCAGCTCGACCGGGACAGGCAATCAGCCCCAGCATTTT
CASSSTGTGNQPQHF
>TRBV11-3|TRBD2|few|TRBJ2-3
TGTGCCAGCAGCGGTTCCCCTCCACTAGCGGGGGGCCTCACAGATACGCAGTATTTT
CASSGSPPLAGGLTDTQYF
>TRBV24-1|.|few|TRBJ2-2
TGTGCCACCGGGAGGGGGTGGACCGGGGAGCTGTTTTTT
CATGRGWTGELFF
>TRBV5-1|.|.|TRBJ2-1
TGCGCCAGCAGCTCTCTAGGGGCTGGGGATGAGCAGTTCTTC
CASSSLGAGDEQFF
>TRBV14|.|.|TRBJ1-1
TGTGCCAGCAGCCAACAAGGTGGAGTGACCCGTTATGAAGCTTTCTTT
CASSQQGGVTRYEAFF
>TRBV10-3|.|.|TRBJ2-2
TGTGCCATCATAGCTCACTTCGACCGAGGGCCGAACACCGGGGAGCTGTTTTTT
CAIIAHFDRGPNTGELFF
>TRBV6-1|TRBD2|.|TRBJ2-3
TGTGCCAGCAGTTCGCCGCCGGGACTAGCGCTACAGGATACGCAGTATTTT
CASSSPPGLALQDTQYF
>TRBV7-9|TRBD2|.|TRBJ2-1
TGTGCCAGCAGGACGGGGGGGACCTACAATGAGCAGTTCTTC
CASRTGGTYNEQFF
>TRBV11-2|TRBD1|few|TRBJ2-1
TGTGCCAGCAGCTTAGTCGGCCCGGACAGGGAGAGGACCTACAATGAGCAGTTCTTC
CASSLVGPDRERTYNEQFF
>TRBV29-1|.|.|TRBJ2-5
TGCAGCGTTGGAGGACAGCAAGAGACCCAGTACTTC
CSVGGQQETQYF
>TRBV7-6|TRBD1|many|TRBJ2-7
TGTGCCAGCAGCTCAGGGGACAGCCACTCCTCCTACGAGCAGTACTTC
CASSSGDSHSSYEQYF
>TRBV25-1|.|.|TRBJ2-2
TGTGCCAGCAGTGAATTATCGGCAGAGATCAAAAGGGGGGAGCTGTTTTTT
CASSELSAEIKRGELFF
>TRBV19|.|.|TRBJ1-2
TGTGCCAGTAGTACCTATGGAGGGATGAGGTATGGCTACACCTTC
CASSTYGGMRYGYTF
>TRBV18|.|.|TRBJ1-2
TGTGCCAGCTCACCGAGAGATGCAGGAGACCCGTTCTATGGCTACACCTTC
CASSPRDAGDPFYGYTF
>TRBV7-6|TRBD1|.|TRBJ1-2
TGTGCCAGCAGCTCCCGGGACAGGGTTTTTGCTGGCTACACCTTC
CASSSRDRVFAGYTF
>TRBV7-6|TRBD2|few|TRBJ2-1
TGTGCCAGCAGCTATAGACGGGGGGGAGGAGATGAGCAGTTCTTC
CASSYRRGGGDEQFF
>TRBV27|.|.|TRBJ2-3
TGTGCCAGCAGTCTGTCTAGGTCAGATACGCAGTATTTT
CASSLSRSDTQYF
>TRBV7-9|.|.|TRBJ1-2
TGTGCCAACAGCCCCAGGGACACAACGCTCTATGGCTACACCTTC
CANSPRDTTLYGYTF
>TRBV12-3/TRBV12-4|TRBD1|.|TRBJ1-5
TGTGCCAGCAGTTCCCGGGACAGGGGGCTTGCAAATCAGCCCCAGCATTTT
CASSSRDRGLANQPQHF
>TRBV9|TRBD1|.|TRBJ2-3
TGTGCCAGCAGCATAACAGGGGGTCGGGGCACAGATACGCAGTATTTT
CASSITGGRGTDTQYF
>TRBV6-6|.|.|TRBJ1-1
TGTGCCAGCAGTTACTGGGCAGGGCAGAACACTGAAGCTTTCTTT
CASSYWAGQNTEAFF
>TRBV6-4|TRBD2|.|TRBJ2-3
TGTGCCAGCAGTGGGACTAGCGGGGGGGCCGATGCGCAGTGTTTT
CASSGTSGGADAQCF
>TRBV7-6|TRBD2|.|TRBJ2-1
TGTGCCAGCAGCCTCGGGGGGGCCCGGGTAAATGAGCAGTTCTTC
CASSLGGARVNEQFF
>TRBV6-5|.|few|TRBJ1-4
TGTGCCAGCAGTTACTCCAGCCGGGAGAGGGGTGAAAAACTGTTTTTT
CASSYSSRERGEKLFF
>TRBV7-6|.|many|TRBJ1-1
TGTGCCAGCAGCTCGGGACGCCGTGAAGCTTTCTTT
CASSSGRREAFF
>TRBV4-1|TRBD2|.|TRBJ2-5
TGCGCCAGCAGCCAAGGGGGTAGCGGGGTGTACCAAGAGACCCAGTACTTC
CASSQGGSGVYQETQYF
>TRBV7-9|TRBD1|few|TRBJ1-1
TGTGCCAGCAGGGGACAGGGGAGTATGAACACTGAAGCTTTCTTT
CASRGQGSMNTEAFF
>TRBV6-1|.|few|TRBJ1-4
TGTGCCAGCAGGAATAGGGAGGGTAATGAAAAACTGTTTTTT
CASRNREGNEKLFF
>TRBV12-3/TRBV12-4|.|.|TRBJ2-2
TGTGCCAGCAGTTTCATTTTCCTAGGAGGGGCGGCCGGGGAGCTGTTTTTT
CASSFIFLGGAAGELFF
>TRBV6-2/TRBV6-3|.|.|TRBJ2-3
TGTGCCAGCAGCCGTCGACTAGCTCAGGGGAGCACAGATACGCAGTATTTT
CASSRRLAQGSTDTQYF
>TRBV12-3/TRBV12-4|TRBD1|few|TRBJ2-1
TGTGCCAGCAGTCAGAGGGACAGGGGGTTTTACAATGAGCAGTTCTTC
CASSQRDRGFYNEQFF
>TRBV7-6|TRBD2|many|TRBJ2-3
TGTGCCAGCAGCTCACTAGCGTTGCGCACAGATACGCAGTATTTT
CASSSLALRTDTQYF
>TRBV6-6|.|.|TRBJ2-5
TGTGTCAGCAGTCCCAGGACCACACCTCAAGAGACCCAGTACTTC
CVSSPRTTPQETQYF